Below are 23 T cell receptor beta chains sequenced from a single sample in a study of shared clonotypes between healthy human individuals. TCRdb's table, derived via immunoSEQ multiplex PCR, lists solely in-frame clones and lacks some. The sample yields about 1.1 million clones, approximately 80% seen once. The sample taken for sequencing was memory CD4+ T cells from PBMCs. Subset of the sample: CD45RA-negative fraction. The receptors shown here come from a man aged 18 to 30 in good health. Some clones in this sample may be carry-over from other donors' samples.

This chain links TRBV9 with TRBJ2-1, with 10 bases aligning to TRBD2. Looked up from germline, CDR1 is SGDLS and CDR2 is YYNGEE. This CDR3 has 16 amino acids. The trim removed 3 bases at V and 3 bases at J, leaving 6 bases unmatched. The CDR3 DNA reads TGTGCCAGCAGCGCCCGGGGACTAGCGATCTACAATGAGCAGTTCTTC. Its translation is CASSARGLAIYNEQFF.

The count of this clone is one. This sequence joins TRBV2 and TRBJ2-2; 8 nucleotides align to TRBD2. V trimming: 4 bases; J trimming: 5 bases; junction bases outside the gene matches: 15. This CDR3 has 18 amino acids. Germline V gene data show CDR1 as SNHLY and CDR2 as FYNNEI. In nucleotides, the CDR3 is TGTGCCAGCAGTGCCAATGAAATTAGCGGGATAAATACCGGGGAGCTGTTTTTT. This translates into CASSANEISGINTGELFF.

This clone was detected many times. V and J are TRBV28 and TRBJ1-3; D is ambiguous. Germline V gene data show CDR1 as MDHEN and CDR2 as SYDVKM. With 6 bases removed from V and 3 bases from J, the gap between germline ends came to 15 bases. The CDR3 sequence is 15 residues long. The CDR3 spells CASSARRSLGNTIYF. CDR3 bases: TGTGCCAGCAGCGCCCGACGCTCTCTTGGAAACACCATATATTTT. Filled out from reference TRBV28 and TRBJ1-3, the complete variable domain reads DVKVTQSSRYLVKRTGEKVFLECVQDMDHENMFWYRQDPGLGLRLIYFSYDVKMKEKGDIPEGYSVSREKKERFSLILESASTNQTSMYLCASSARRSLGNTIYFGEGSWLTVV.

This rearrangement joins TRBV28 to TRBJ1-5; D is perhaps TRBD1 (6 bases). CDR3 length: 15 amino acids. Trimming shortened V by 6 bases and J by 2 bases, and 14 bases separated the two germline ends. CDR1 is MDHEN and CDR2 is SYDVKM in the germline V gene. CDR3 amino acids: CASRKGVIRNQPQHF. Here the CDR3 DNA reads TGTGCCAGCAGAAAGGGGGTAATACGCAATCAGCCCCAGCATTTT.

This chain joins TRBV5-1 and TRBJ1-2; D is possibly TRBD1 (5 bases). The CDR3 totals 12 residues. Trimming shortened V by 4 bases and J by 6 bases, and 10 bases separated the two germline ends. Germline V lookup: CDR1 SGHRS, CDR2 YFSETQ. CDR3 DNA: TGCGCCAGCAGCCCCGGGGGGGATGGCTACACCTTC. Its translation: CASSPGGDGYTF.

The rearrangement links TRBV7-9 to TRBJ1-4; tentatively, D is TRBD1 (5 bases). The V and J ends lost 4 bases and 4 bases respectively, with 13 bases between them. CDR3 size: 15 residues. Germline V gives CDR1 SEHNR, CDR2 FQNEAQ (reference sequence). The CDR3 DNA reads as TGTGCCAGCAGCTCAATACGGGACGGTAATGAAAAACTGTTTTTT. It translates to CASSSIRDGNEKLFF.

The chain has TRBV7-7 and TRBJ2-5; 7 nucleotides agree with TRBD1. Trimming at V came to 4 bases and at J to 7 bases, leaving 12 bases not matched to a gene. Germline CDR1 is SSHAT and CDR2 is FNYEAQ (reference sequence). CDR3 length equals 15 residues. The CDR3 DNA follows: TGTGCCAGCAGCTGGGATGGGGACAGCTGGGGGACCCAGTACTTC. Protein sequence: CASSWDGDSWGTQYF.

J is TRBJ1-2 and V is TRBV5-4; no clear D. This CDR3 region has 15 residues. The V gene lost 4 bases and the J gene lost 6 bases, with 19 bases spanning the gap. Germline assignment: CDR1 SGHNT and CDR2 YYREEE (reference sequence). CDR3 DNA: TGTGCCAGCAGCAATCCCTCGGAGGGAGTCAATGGCTACACCTTC. This gives the protein CASSNPSEGVNGYTF.

The V call is TRBV6-6, the J call TRBJ2-1, with 10 nucleotides matching TRBD2. The CDR3 runs to 16 residues. In germline, CDR1 is MNHNY, CDR2 SVGAGI (reference sequence). J was trimmed by 8 bases and V by 7 bases; bases with no gene match: 14. CDR3 coding DNA: TGTGCCAGCACTCACCGCGCTAGCGGGAGTAACTATGAGCAGTTCTTC. Translating gives CASTHRASGSNYEQFF.

DNA of the CDR3: TGTGCCAGCAGCTTAGCGGGACGCTACGAGCAGTACTTC. Amino acid sequence: CASSLAGRYEQYF. The chain joins TRBV7-3 to TRBJ2-5, with D perhaps matching TRBD2 (6 bases). Near its end, the DNA agrees better with TRBJ2-7, so the J call may be wrong. Germline CDR1 SGHTA, CDR2 FQGTGA. The CDR3 length is 13 residues.

Here the CDR3 reads CAWGGIYQETQYF. Written as DNA, the CDR3 is TGTGCCTGGGGGGGGATCTATCAAGAGACCCAGTACTTC. The chain carries TRBV30 and TRBJ2-5; D perhaps matches TRBD2 (6 bases). The germline CDR1 and CDR2 sequences are GTSNPN and SVGIG (reference sequence). V was clipped by 5 bases and J by 2 bases, with 12 bases between them. The CDR3 covers 13 residues.

This chain links TRBV28 with TRBJ2-1, with 8 bases matching TRBD2. After removal of 7 bases from V and 4 bases from J, the junction contained 12 bases not matched to a gene. The CDR3 covers 16 residues. In germline, CDR1 is MDHEN, CDR2 SYDVKM. The CDR3 reads CASTSGGEVGYNEQFF. The CDR3 DNA reads TGTGCCAGCACCTCCGGGGGGGAGGTGGGTTACAATGAGCAGTTCTTC. Full variable domain (remainder filled in from reference TRBV28 and TRBJ2-1): DVKVTQSSRYLVKRTGEKVFLECVQDMDHENMFWYRQDPGLGLRLIYFSYDVKMKEKGDIPEGYSVSREKKERFSLILESASTNQTSMYLCASTSGGEVGYNEQFFGPGTRLTVL.

The rearrangement uses TRBV18 and TRBJ2-2, with TRBD1 matching 7 bases. Trimming at V came to 6 bases and at J to 2 bases, leaving 6 bases not matched to a gene. The CDR3 sequence is 15 residues long. The germline V gene has CDR1 KGHSH and CDR2 LQKENI. DNA of the CDR3: TGTGCCAGCTCGAAACAGGGGATCAACACCGGGGAGCTGTTTTTT. This gives the protein CASSKQGINTGELFF.

This clone was seen only once. Within the sample, other DNA sequences also encode this same CDR3. The chain carries TRBV27 and TRBJ1-2; no clear D. Germline V lookup: CDR1 MNHEY, CDR2 SMNVEV (reference sequence). The CDR3 is 13 amino acids. The germline V and J ends were trimmed by 3 bases and 4 bases, with 9 bases remaining between them. The CDR3 DNA reads as TGTGCCAGCAGTTTCCGGGCCGGCTATGGCTACACCTTC. This gives the protein CASSFRAGYGYTF.

The rearrangement joins TRBV5-1 to TRBJ1-1; D may be TRBD1 (5 bases). The germline V and J ends were trimmed by 4 bases and 2 bases, with 12 bases remaining between them. The CDR3 has 14 amino acids. Germline CDR1 is SGHRS and CDR2 is YFSETQ. In DNA, the CDR3 is TGCGCCAGCAGCAAAGGGACGGGTAACACTGAAGCTTTCTTT. It yields the protein CASSKGTGNTEAFF.

The V gene is TRBV7-6, the J gene TRBJ2-3, with D perhaps assigned TRBD1 or TRBD2 (5 bases each). V dropped 4 bases and J dropped 6 bases, with 14 bases sitting between them. Germline V CDR1 and CDR2: SGHVS, FNYEAQ. CDR3 length: 14 residues. CDR3: CASSSWGPADTQYF. CDR3 bases: TGTGCCAGCAGCTCCTGGGGACCGGCGGATACGCAGTATTTT.

This clone has a handful of counts. The chain uses TRBV5-1 and TRBJ2-3; TRBD1 aligns across 8 bases. The V gene end was trimmed by 1 base and the J gene end by 2 bases; junction bases not matched to a gene: 18. The CDR3 sequence is 20 residues long. Germline V gives CDR1 SGHRS, CDR2 YFSETQ. Written as DNA, the CDR3 is TGCGCCAGCAGCTTGAAGGGGACAGGTACCCTCTCGAGCTCCACAGATACGCAGTATTTT. Protein: CASSLKGTGTLSSSTDTQYF.

This chain connects TRBV5-4 to TRBJ2-1; 8 bases map to TRBD2. The V segment lost 0 bases and the J segment 8 bases; nucleotides outside the gene matches: 7. The CDR3 runs to 15 residues. Germline-derived CDR1 and CDR2 are SGHNT and YYREEE (reference sequence). DNA for the CDR3: TGTGCCAGCAGCTTGGGCGGGAGGTTGGGCGATGAGCAGTTCTTC. The encoded protein is CASSLGGRLGDEQFF.

This chain uses TRBV6-7 with TRBJ2-6; 13 bases map to TRBD2. TRBV6-7 is an ORF, and what it does is uncertain. Germline trimming cut 6 bases from V and 1 base from J; bases unmatched to any gene: 9. The CDR3 loop spans 19 amino acids. The CDR3 reads CASSRTSGSGKSGANVLTF. The DNA of the CDR3 is TGTGCCAGCAGCCGGACTAGCGGGAGCGGAAAGTCTGGGGCCAACGTCCTGACTTTC.

The V call is TRBV4-1, the J call TRBJ1-1; TRBD1 matches 7 bases. CDR3 length: 19 amino acids. Trimming at V came to 2 bases and at J to 0 bases, leaving 15 bases not matched to a gene. In germline, CDR1 is MGHRA, CDR2 YSYEKL. In nucleotides, the CDR3 is TGCGCCAGCAGCCAATCACAATTTGGGGGACAGCCCCTGAACACTGAAGCTTTCTTT. Protein product: CASSQSQFGGQPLNTEAFF.

This chain links TRBV20-1 with TRBJ2-3; no reliable D call. The CDR3 runs to 11 residues. The germline V gene has CDR1 DFQATT and CDR2 SNEGSKA (reference sequence). V dropped 3 bases and J dropped 5 bases, with 6 bases sitting between them. The CDR3 nucleotides read TGCAGTGCTAGCTGGGGAGATACGCAGTATTTT. As protein: CSASWGDTQYF.

The chain recombines TRBV4-1 with TRBJ2-1, with no clear D. Germline loops: CDR1 MGHRA, CDR2 YSYEKL. With 4 bases removed from V and 5 bases from J, the gap between germline ends came to 12 bases. The CDR3 is made up of 14 amino acids. The CDR3 DNA sequence: TGCGCCAGCAGCCGGCTTCAATCCCACAATGAGCAGTTCTTC. Translation gives CASSRLQSHNEQFF.

A note on this clone: A much larger clone sits a single nucleotide away, making a read error possible. Other DNA sequences in this sample translate to the same CDR3. This chain joins TRBV30 and TRBJ2-7; D is ambiguous. CDR3 length: 13 residues. Germline values: CDR1 GTSNPN, CDR2 SVGIG (reference sequence). The DNA of the CDR3 is TGTGCCTGGAGTATTGCTACCCCGGGTGAGCAATACTTC. It is translated as CAWSIATPGEQYF.